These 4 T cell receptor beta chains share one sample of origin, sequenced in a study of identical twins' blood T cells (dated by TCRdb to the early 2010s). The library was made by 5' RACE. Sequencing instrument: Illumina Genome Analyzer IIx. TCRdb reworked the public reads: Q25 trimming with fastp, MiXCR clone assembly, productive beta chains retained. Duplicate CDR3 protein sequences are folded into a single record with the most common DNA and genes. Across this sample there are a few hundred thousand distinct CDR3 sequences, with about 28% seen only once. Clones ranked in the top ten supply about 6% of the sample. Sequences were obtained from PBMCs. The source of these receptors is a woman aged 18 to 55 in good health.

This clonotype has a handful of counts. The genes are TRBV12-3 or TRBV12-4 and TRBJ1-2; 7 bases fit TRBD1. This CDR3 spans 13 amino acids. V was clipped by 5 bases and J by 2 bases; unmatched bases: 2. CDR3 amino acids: CASSTGQNYGYTF. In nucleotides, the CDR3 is TGTGCCAGCAGTACGGGACAGAACTATGGCTACACCTTC.

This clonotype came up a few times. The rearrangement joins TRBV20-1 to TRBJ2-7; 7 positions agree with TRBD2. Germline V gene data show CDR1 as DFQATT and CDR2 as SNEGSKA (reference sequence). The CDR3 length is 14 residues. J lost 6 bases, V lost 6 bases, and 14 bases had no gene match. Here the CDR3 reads CSATPNGGIIEQYF. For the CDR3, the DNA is TGCAGTGCAACCCCTAACGGGGGGATAATCGAGCAGTACTTC.

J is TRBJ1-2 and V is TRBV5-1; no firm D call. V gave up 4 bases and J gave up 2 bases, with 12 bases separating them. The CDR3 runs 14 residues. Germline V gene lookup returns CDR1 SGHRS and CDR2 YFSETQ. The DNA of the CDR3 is TGCGCCAGCAGCCCGGACGGGTACAACTATGGCTACACCTTC. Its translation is CASSPDGYNYGYTF.

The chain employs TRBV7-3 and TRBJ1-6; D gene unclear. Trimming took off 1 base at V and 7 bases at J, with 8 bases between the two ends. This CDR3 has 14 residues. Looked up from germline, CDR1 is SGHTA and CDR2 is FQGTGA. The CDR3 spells CASSLNPGNSPLHF. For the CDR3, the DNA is TGTGCCAGCAGCTTAAACCCGGGAAATTCACCCCTCCACTTT.